Shown below are 21 T cell receptor beta chains from a single sample sequenced in a study of tissue T cells after allogeneic stem cell transplantation. The time point here: mouse harvest day 7 after allogeneic transplant. Tail vein injection delivered 10^7 T-cell-depleted bone marrow cells and 10^6 splenic CD5+ T cells. The repertoire was sequenced with immunoSEQ multiplex PCR; TCRdb's copy has only in-frame clones and lacks some. This table has some 3,200 clones, under 60% appearing once. Sequenced input: gut tissue. These receptors originate from a female BALB/c mouse given C57BL/6 T cells with graft-versus-host disease after an allogeneic hematopoietic cell transplant.

This clone was detected a few times. The genes are named according to mouse. The missing CDR3 end, 1 residue past where the read stops, is filled in from the germline J gene. The chain couples TRBV5 to TRBJ2-4; D is ambiguous. Germline CDR1 and CDR2: LGHNA and YNLKQL (reference sequence). The ends were cut back, 0 bases at V and 0 bases at J, with 4 bases in the middle. This CDR3 has 14 amino acids. CDR3 sequence: CASSQDNSQNTLYF. Incomplete CDR3 DNA: TGTGCCAGCAGCCAAGACAATAGTCAAAACACCTTGTAC.

This clone is a singleton in its sample. Mouse gene names apply. With the read ending 1 residue before the CDR3 end, the germline J gene is used to fill in that end. This chain joins TRBV26 and TRBJ1-1, with 7 bases matching TRBD1. The V and J ends lost 0 bases and 0 bases, in that order; junction bases with no gene match: 4. Germline CDR1 KGHPV, CDR2 FQNQEV (reference sequence). This CDR3 comprises 16 residues. The part of the CDR3 DNA that was read is TGTGCCAGCAGTCTGTCTCGGGGACAGACAAACACAGAAGTCTTC. Protein sequence: CASSLSRGQTNTEVF. The full CDR3 protein reads CASSLSRGQTNTEVFF.

The count of this clone is one. Any gene name here is a mouse gene name. The CDR3 end lies 1 residue beyond the end of the read and is filled in from the germline J gene. In the same sample, other DNA sequences code for this CDR3. The chain uses TRBV26 and TRBJ1-3; D gene unclear. V was trimmed by 3 bases and J by 0 bases, leaving 9 bases between them. The CDR3 loop spans 15 amino acids. CDR1 and CDR2 (germline): KGHPV, FQNQEV (reference sequence). The sequenced part of the CDR3 DNA is TGTGCCAGCAGTCTTCCCGGGAATTCTGGAAATACGCTCTAT. Its translation: CASSLPGNSGNTLY. The entire CDR3 protein reads CASSLPGNSGNTLYF. Full variable domain (rest looked up from reference TRBV26 and TRBJ1-3): NSKVIQTPRYLVKGQGQKAKMRCIPEKGHPVVFWYQQNKNNEFKFLINFQNQEVLQQIDMTEKRFSAECPSNSPCSLEIQSSEAGDSALYLCASSLPGNSGNTLYFGEGSRLIVV.

Note on this clone: Gene names are the mouse ones. The read terminates 1 residue ahead of where the CDR3 ends, so the germline J gene completes it. This chain connects TRBV26 to TRBJ1-6, with D perhaps TRBD1 (5 bases). TRBJ1-6 is noted as an ORF with a role that remains uncertain. There are 13 residues in the CDR3. The germline gives CDR1 KGHPV, CDR2 FQNQEV (reference sequence). Trimming pared 3 bases from V and 8 bases from J, leaving 8 bases between. The CDR3 DNA, read in part, is TGTGCCAGCAGTCTTGACAGATATTCGCCCCTCTAC. Its translation is CASSLDRYSPLY. The CDR3 in full is CASSLDRYSPLYF.

Of note for this clone: Gene names and germline refer to mouse. Sequencing ends 1 residue short of the CDR3 end; the germline J gene provides the rest. This rearrangement joins TRBV2 to TRBJ2-1; 14 nucleotides line up with TRBD2. Trimming cost V 0 bases and J 4 bases; bases outside gene matches: 5. Germline CDR1 and CDR2: LGHNA and YSYQKL. The length of the CDR3 is 18 residues. The CDR3 region is CASSQDWDWGGVYAEQFF. Incomplete CDR3 DNA: TGTGCCAGCAGCCAAGATTGGGACTGGGGGGGCGTTTATGCTGAGCAGTTC.

Comments on this clone: Each gene name is a mouse one. This CDR3 reads CASSGRGRQNTLYF. The part of the CDR3 DNA that was read is TGTGCCAGCAGTGGTCGGGGGCGTCAAAACACCTTGTAC. This sequence joins TRBV13-1 and TRBJ2-4, with D possibly called TRBD1 or TRBD2 (6 bases each). The read stops 1 residue short of the end of the CDR3; the missing end is completed from the germline J gene. V lost 3 bases and J 1 base, leaving 9 bases between the germline ends. The CDR3 has 14 residues. In germline, CDR1 is NSHNY, CDR2 SYGAGN.

This clone was seen a few times. Gene names denote mouse genes. The observed sequence ends 1 residue before the CDR3 terminus, with the missing tail filled in from the germline J gene. The chain joins TRBV19 to TRBJ2-7; 8 bases match TRBD2. V was clipped by 0 bases and J by 7 bases; unmatched bases: 6. The germline gives CDR1 FNHDT, CDR2 SITEND (reference sequence). This CDR3 spans 14 amino acids. CDR3 region: CASSIDWGREEQYF. The part of the CDR3 DNA that was read is TGTGCCAGCAGTATAGACTGGGGGAGGGAGGAACAGTAC.

This clone was found once. The genes are named according to mouse. The read comes to an end 1 residue before the CDR3 does, leaving the germline J gene to fill in the end. The V and J genes are TRBV5 and TRBJ2-3; TRBD1 matches 7 bases. Unmatched junction bases numbered 3, after V lost 2 bases and J lost 1 base. CDR3 length: 15 residues. Germline V gene lookup returns CDR1 LGHNA and CDR2 YNLKQL (reference sequence). The covered CDR3 bases are TGTGCCAGCAGCCAAATGACAGGGCGTGCAGAAACGCTGTAT. Amino acid sequence: CASSQMTGRAETLY. The full CDR3 protein reads CASSQMTGRAETLYF.

On this clone: These gene names are mouse names. The observed sequence ends 1 residue before the CDR3 terminus, with the missing tail filled in from the germline J gene. The V gene is TRBV16, the J gene TRBJ2-3, with D uncertain. In germline, CDR1 is SGHSA, CDR2 FRNQAP. The V end was cut by 2 bases, the J end by 2 bases, with 5 bases between. This CDR3 has 13 amino acids. The CDR3: CASSLSDAETLYF. CDR3 DNA, as far as it was read: TGTGCAAGCAGCTTAAGTGATGCAGAAACGCTGTAT.

Of note for this clone: The germline and genes are mouse ones. The DNA ends 1 residue before the CDR3 does, and the rest of the CDR3 is filled in from the germline J gene. This chain connects TRBV12-1 to TRBJ2-5; either TRBD1 or TRBD2 may supply D (5 bases each). The CDR3 has 13 amino acids. From germline, CDR1 is SGHSN and CDR2 HYEKVE. V lost 0 bases to trimming and J lost 6 bases, with 9 bases between them. CDR3 DNA (partial): TGTGCCAGCTCTCTCGGAGGGGCGGACACCCAGTAC. This gives the protein CASSLGGADTQY. The whole CDR3 reads CASSLGGADTQYF.

This clone showed up just a few times. Gene names and germline refer to mouse. The CDR3 extends 1 residue past the end of the read, so its final part is completed from the germline J gene. The J gene is TRBJ2-3, the V gene TRBV23. Germline CDR1 KGHTA, CDR2 FQNQQP. The CDR3 is 14 amino acids. Here the CDR3 reads CSSSPSRAAETLYF. The covered CDR3 bases are TGCTCCAGCAGTCCCTCGCGGGCTGCAGAAACGCTGTAT. Combining the CDR3 with reference TRBV23 and TRBJ2-3 gives the whole variable domain DAAVTQKPRYLIKMKGQEAEMKCIPEKGHTAVFWYQQKQSKELKFLIYFQNQQPLDQIDMVKERFSAVCPSSSLCSLGIRTCEAEDSALYLCSSSPSRAAETLYFGSGTRLTVL.

As for this clone: Germline and genes here are mouse. The CDR3 end is not reached by the read, which stops 1 residue before it; the germline J gene fills it in. The chain employs TRBV23 and TRBJ2-1; TRBD1, the table's D call, lacks a check against the DNA. Germline lookup yields CDR1 KGHTA and CDR2 FQNQQP. The CDR3 loop spans 16 amino acids. The CDR3: CSSSLQGMGFYAEQFF. Incomplete CDR3 DNA: TGCTCCAGCAGTCTACAGGGGATGGGTTTCTATGCTGAGCAGTTC.

With respect to this clone: All gene names here are mouse names. The read gets to within 1 residue of the CDR3 end, and the germline J gene fills in the rest. The gene calls are TRBV16 and TRBJ1-2; D uncertain. The V gene's germline CDR1 is SGHSA and CDR2 FRNQAP. V was trimmed by 1 base and J by 0 bases, leaving 6 bases between them. This CDR3 is 14 amino acids long. The part of the CDR3 DNA that was read is TGTGCAAGCAGCTTAGGGCATTCAAACTCCGACTACACC. Translating it yields CASSLGHSNSDYT. The full CDR3 is CASSLGHSNSDYTF.

To note about this clone: Gene and germline names: mouse. Read coverage stops 1 residue before the CDR3 terminus; the germline J gene supplies the remainder. The chain carries TRBV3 and TRBJ1-4, with D possibly matching TRBD1 (6 bases). This CDR3 has 14 residues. The germline V and J ends were trimmed by 3 bases and 6 bases, with 11 bases remaining between them. Germline lookup yields CDR1 SNHLY and CDR2 FYNGKV (reference sequence). The CDR3 DNA, read in part, is TGTGCCAGCAGCTTCCGGGGGGCGGACGAAAGATTATTT. Amino acids: CASSFRGADERLF. The full-length CDR3 reads as CASSFRGADERLFF.

To note about this clone: Mouse gene names and germline throughout. The read ends 1 residue before the CDR3 terminus; that terminus is restored from the germline J gene. The genes are TRBV26 and TRBJ2-2, with D possibly TRBD1 on 6 matching bases. V dropped 4 bases and J dropped 1 base, with 10 bases sitting between them. Germline CDR1 KGHPV, CDR2 FQNQEV (reference sequence). The CDR3 is 15 residues long. Incomplete CDR3 DNA: TGTGCCAGCAGTCCACTGACAGGAAACACCGGGCAGCTCTAC. This codes for CASSPLTGNTGQLY. The full CDR3 reads CASSPLTGNTGQLYF.

A word on this clone: Each gene name is a mouse one. The CDR3 goes on 1 residue after the read ends, and that part is filled in from the germline J gene. V usage is TRBV29 and J usage is TRBJ2-1; 7 bases match TRBD2. This CDR3 spans 16 amino acids. Trimming at V came to 4 bases and at J to 2 bases, leaving 8 bases not matched to a gene. Looked up from germline, CDR1 is MSHET and CDR2 is SYDVDS. CDR3 DNA (partial): TGTGCTAGCAGTTCCCCGGGGGGGAGGGACTATGCTGAGCAGTTC. Its protein is CASSSPGGRDYAEQF. The complete CDR3 protein is CASSSPGGRDYAEQFF.

Points on this clone: Genes and germline come from the mouse. The CDR3 extends 1 residue past the end of the read, so its final part is completed from the germline J gene. The V and J genes are TRBV16 and TRBJ1-1; D is undetermined. Trimming removed 0 bases from V and 1 base from J, with 3 bases in between. The V gene's germline CDR1 is SGHSA and CDR2 FRNQAP. The CDR3 contains 13 residues. The sequenced CDR3 bases are TGTGCAAGCAGCTTAGAGGGAAACACAGAAGTCTTC. It translates to CASSLEGNTEVF. The complete CDR3 sequence is CASSLEGNTEVFF.

With respect to this clone: Gene names follow the mouse nomenclature. Read data end 1 residue before the CDR3 end; the end is taken from the germline J gene. V usage is TRBV26 and J usage is TRBJ2-2; a weak D match, TRBD2 (6 bases). The V gene's germline CDR1 is KGHPV and CDR2 FQNQEV (reference sequence). Trimming stripped 6 bases from V and 2 bases from J, with 13 bases between. This CDR3 has 15 residues. The CDR3 spells CASRILGANTGQLYF. The CDR3 DNA, read in part, is TGTGCCAGCAGGATACTGGGAGCTAACACCGGGCAGCTCTAC.

This clone was seen once. Germline and genes: mouse. The read finishes 1 residue shy of the CDR3 end, and the germline J gene is used to complete it. This rearrangement joins TRBV26 to TRBJ2-5; unclear D gene. Per the germline V gene, CDR1 is KGHPV and CDR2 is FQNQEV (reference sequence). V lost 2 bases and J lost 6, with 3 bases in between. This CDR3 contains 11 residues. CDR3 protein: CASSLGDTQYF. The DNA read from the CDR3 is TGTGCCAGCAGTCTGGGGGACACCCAGTAC.

With regard to this clone: Germline and genes here are mouse. The CDR3 extends 1 residue past the end of the read, so its final part is completed from the germline J gene. The J gene is TRBJ2-5, the V gene TRBV12-2, with D unresolved. Trimming shortened V by 4 bases and J by 2 bases, and 12 bases separated the two germline ends. The length of the CDR3 is 14 residues. Per the germline V gene, CDR1 is SGHLS and CDR2 is HYDKME. CDR3 DNA, as far as it was read: TGTGCCAGCTCCCCCCGGGTGGGCCAAGACACCCAGTAC. It codes for CASSPRVGQDTQY. The entire CDR3 protein is CASSPRVGQDTQYF.

This clone was detected a few times. Germline and genes: mouse. The read ends 1 residue before the CDR3 terminus; that terminus is restored from the germline J gene. This chain links TRBV16 with TRBJ2-7, with 10 bases lining up with TRBD2. Germline V gene lookup returns CDR1 SGHSA and CDR2 FRNQAP. V shed 5 bases and J 3 bases; nucleotides not matched to a gene: 4. The CDR3 is made up of 14 amino acids. The CDR3 reads CASSLLGGRYEQYF. CDR3 bases read: TGTGCAAGCAGCCTTCTGGGGGGGCGCTATGAACAGTAC.